The 15 T cell receptor beta chains below all came from one sample that was sequenced in a study of long-term antiretroviral therapy in people with HIV. It was version v3.0 of the immunoSEQ assay that was run at survey level. The protocol was immunoSEQ multiplex PCR, while the TCRdb copy is restricted to in-frame clones and leaves out a portion. The sample has tens of thousands of clones; approximately 85% are singletons. This specimen was unsorted PBMCs, taken 0.8 years before starting antiretroviral therapy. All receptors come from a man younger than 30 with HIV.

J is TRBJ1-2 and V is TRBV4-1, with D possibly matching TRBD1 (6 bases). This CDR3 is 18 amino acids long. Trimming took 4 bases from V and 0 from J, leaving 21 bases between them. CDR1 and CDR2 from the germline V gene are MGHRA and YSYEKL. CDR3 DNA sequence: TGCGCCAGCAGCCTCCTACATTCGGGGGGGGCGGCTAACTATGGCTACACCTTC. Amino acids: CASSLLHSGGAANYGYTF.

By frequency in the sample, this clone is medium-sized. This chain links TRBV7-3 with TRBJ2-7; 12 bases match TRBD2. Germline CDR1 reads SGHTA; CDR2 reads FQGTGA. Losses at the gene ends were 4 bases for V and 5 bases for J; bases not matched to a gene: 0. CDR3 length equals 13 residues. In nucleotides, the CDR3 is TGTGCCAGCAGCTCTAGCGGGGGGGACGAGCAGTACTTC. It translates to CASSSSGGDEQYF.

The gene calls are TRBV5-6 and TRBJ2-5, with 14 bases matching TRBD2. V trimming: 2 bases; J trimming: 2 bases; junction bases outside the gene matches: 2. Germline V gene sequence: CDR1 SGHDT, CDR2 YYEEEE. The CDR3 runs 16 residues. The CDR3 DNA is TGTGCCAGCAGCTTTCGACTAGCGGGGGGGCAAGAGACCCAGTACTTC. It translates to CASSFRLAGGQETQYF.

J is TRBJ1-6 and V is TRBV29-1, with a weak D call TRBD1 (5 bases). The germline V gene has CDR1 SQVTM and CDR2 ANQGSEA. V dropped 6 bases and J dropped 8 bases, with 14 bases sitting between them. CDR3 length equals 13 residues. The CDR3 loop is CSVREGPDSPLHF. CDR3 in DNA: TGCAGCGTCAGGGAGGGGCCGGATTCACCCCTCCACTTT.

The chain recombines TRBV13 with TRBJ2-7; 9 bases match TRBD2. This CDR3 spans 14 amino acids. V was pared by 3 bases and J by 2 bases, with 2 bases of the junction left unmatched. Germline lookup yields CDR1 PRHDT and CDR2 FYEKMQ (reference sequence). This CDR3 reads CASSLGGGAYEQYF. CDR3 DNA: TGTGCCAGCAGCTTGGGCGGGGGGGCCTACGAGCAGTACTTC.

The CDR3 region has the DNA TGTGCCAGCAGGCCCGAGGGGCGGGAGGGCAACGAGCAGTACTTC. Protein: CASRPEGREGNEQYF. The chain combines TRBV6-5 with TRBJ2-7, with 9 bases that match TRBD2. Germline trimming cut 6 bases from V and 5 bases from J; bases unmatched to any gene: 11. The germline CDR1 and CDR2 sequences are MNHEY and SVGAGI. This CDR3 region has 15 residues.

The J gene is TRBJ1-1, the V gene TRBV5-1; TRBD1 matches 7 bases. This CDR3 has 14 residues. J gave up 1 base and V 4 bases, and 4 bases lay outside the gene matches. Germline CDR1 SGHRS, CDR2 YFSETQ. This CDR3 is CASSIGQANTEAFF. CDR3 bases: TGCGCCAGCAGCATTGGACAGGCGAACACTGAAGCTTTCTTT.

J is TRBJ2-6 and V is TRBV5-1, with D perhaps TRBD2 (5 bases). In germline, CDR1 is SGHRS, CDR2 YFSETQ. The CDR3 is 19 amino acids. V dropped 0 bases and J dropped 2 bases, with 18 bases sitting between them. The CDR3 nucleotides are TGCGCCAGCAGCTTGGACCTGAGGGTTCAGGCTGCTGGGGCCAACGTCCTGACTTTC. Its protein product is CASSLDLRVQAAGANVLTF.

As DNA, the CDR3 is TGCAGCGTTGAAGGCCCCGCCCTCTACGAGCAGTACTTC. This codes for CSVEGPALYEQYF. The chain links TRBV29-1 to TRBJ2-7; D unresolved. The V end lost 1 base, the J end lost 3 bases, and 10 bases lay between the germline ends. The V gene's germline CDR1 is SQVTM and CDR2 ANQGSEA. The CDR3 consists of 13 residues.

V gene TRBV5-1 combines with J gene TRBJ1-4; D is ambiguous. Germline loops: CDR1 SGHRS, CDR2 YFSETQ. The CDR3 covers 16 residues. The V end was cut by 4 bases, the J end by 6 bases, with 19 bases between. The CDR3 DNA reads as TGCGCCAGCAGCCTCACGCCGGGTGTTCAGGATGAAAAACTGTTTTTT. This codes for CASSLTPGVQDEKLFF. Variable domain in full (rest from reference TRBV5-1 and TRBJ1-4): KAGVTQTPRYLIKTRGQQVTLSCSPISGHRSVSWYQQTPGQGLQFLFEYFSETQRNKGNFPGRFSGRQFSNSRSEMNVSTLELGDSALYLCASSLTPGVQDEKLFFGSGTQLSVL.

The V call is TRBV4-1, the J call TRBJ2-5; 8 nucleotides agree with TRBD1. Germline V CDR1 and CDR2: MGHRA, YSYEKL. CDR3 length equals 18 residues. The V and J ends lost 0 bases and 8 bases, in that order; junction bases with no gene match: 17. This CDR3 is CASSQDIGQGALFSTQYF. In DNA form, the CDR3 reads TGCGCCAGCAGCCAAGATATCGGGCAGGGGGCTCTTTTTAGTACCCAGTACTTC.

V usage is TRBV11-2 and J usage is TRBJ1-2; 7 bases fit TRBD1. With 7 bases clipped from V and 2 bases from J, the junction kept 13 bases outside the gene matches. The germline gives CDR1 SGHAT, CDR2 FQNNGV. The CDR3 is 16 residues long. The CDR3 loop is CASNDGPGQRNYGYTF. Written as DNA, the CDR3 is TGTGCCAGCAACGACGGACCGGGACAGAGAAACTATGGCTACACCTTC.

The rearrangement uses TRBV15 and TRBJ2-3; TRBD2 agrees at 7 bases. V shed 4 bases, J shed 4 bases, and the junction held 8 bases outside the gene matches. The CDR3 runs to 15 residues. The germline gives CDR1 LNHNV, CDR2 YYDKDF (reference sequence). CDR3 sequence reads: CATSKTGGGSDTQYF. DNA of the CDR3: TGTGCCACCAGCAAGACCGGGGGAGGGTCAGATACGCAGTATTTT.

The chain carries TRBV19 and TRBJ1-1; D may be TRBD1 (5 bases). The CDR3 spans 13 residues. Trimming took off 5 bases at V and 1 base at J, with 8 bases between the two ends. CDR1 and CDR2 from the germline V gene are LNHDA and SQIVND (reference sequence). The CDR3 coding sequence is TGTGCCAGTAGTGTACAGGAGAACACTGAAGCTTTCTTT. Its protein is CASSVQENTEAFF.

The chain employs TRBV7-2 and TRBJ2-3, with 7 bases that match TRBD1. Germline values: CDR1 SGHTA, CDR2 FQGNSA. The CDR3 is 16 residues long. Germline trimming cut 5 bases from V and 4 bases from J; bases unmatched to any gene: 12. For the CDR3, the DNA is TGTGCCAGCAGCCCTGTCACAGGGGCAGGCTCAGATACGCAGTATTTT. As protein: CASSPVTGAGSDTQYF. Complete variable domain (other parts from reference TRBV7-2 and TRBJ2-3): GAGVSQSPSNKVTEKGKDVELRCDPISGHTALYWYRQSLGQGLEFLIYFQGNSAPDKSGLPSDRFSAERTGGSVSTLTIQRTQQEDSAVYLCASSPVTGAGSDTQYFGPGTRLTVL.